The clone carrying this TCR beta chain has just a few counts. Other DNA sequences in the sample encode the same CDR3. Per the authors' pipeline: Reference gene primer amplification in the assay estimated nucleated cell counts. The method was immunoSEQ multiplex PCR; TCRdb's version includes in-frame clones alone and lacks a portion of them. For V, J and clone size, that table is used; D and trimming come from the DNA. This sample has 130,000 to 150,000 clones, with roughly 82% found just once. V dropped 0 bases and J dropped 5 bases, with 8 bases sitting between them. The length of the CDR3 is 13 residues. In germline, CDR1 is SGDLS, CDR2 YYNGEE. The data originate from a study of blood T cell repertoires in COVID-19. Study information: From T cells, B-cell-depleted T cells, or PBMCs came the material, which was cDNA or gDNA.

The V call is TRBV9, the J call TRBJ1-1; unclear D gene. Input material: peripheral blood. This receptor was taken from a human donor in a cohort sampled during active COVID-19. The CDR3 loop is CASSVGDGTEAFF. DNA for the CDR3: TGTGCCAGCAGCGTAGGTGACGGGACTGAAGCTTTCTTT.